The entry below gives a single T cell receptor beta chain sequence along with its context. Its antigen is undetermined. Deletions cut 6 bases from V and 8 bases from J, with 22 bases between. The germline gives CDR1 MNHNY, CDR2 SVGAGI (reference sequence). CDR3 size: 16 residues. This sample was included in a study of T cell repertoires in cytomegalovirus infection. Via MiXCR, TCRdb re-called the reads, giving one row per CDR3 protein. The sample carries around 490,000 distinct CDR3 sequences, around a quarter recorded once. Study-level findings and limits: CMV-specific TCR beta clonotypes restricted by HLA-C dominated the ex vivo response.

Sequenced: PBMCs. The rearrangement links TRBV6-6 to TRBJ1-4, with unresolved D. The sequence came from a human donor in good health (CMV status not recorded). Some clones in this sample may be carry-over from other donors' samples. The CDR3 DNA reads as TGTGCCAGCAGCCAACCGGTCGGGGTTTTAGGGGAAAAACTGTTTTTT. This translates into CASSQPVGVLGEKLFF.